This T cell receptor beta chain originates from a study of blood T cell repertoires in COVID-19. The repertoire was sequenced with immunoSEQ multiplex PCR; TCRdb's copy has only in-frame clones and lacks some. The sample carries over 200,000 clones, over 75% recorded once. The receptor's source is a human donor in a cohort sampled during active COVID-19. Sample: peripheral blood.

CDR3 protein: CATSRGQGQEETQYF. The CDR3 nucleotides are TGTGCCACCAGCAGAGGACAGGGGCAAGAAGAGACCCAGTACTTC. The rearrangement joins TRBV15 to TRBJ2-5; 8 positions match TRBD1. The CDR3 spans 15 residues. With 1 base clipped from V and 3 bases from J, the junction kept 4 bases outside the gene matches. CDR1 and CDR2 (germline): LNHNV, YYDKDF (reference sequence).